One sample yielded the 30 T cell receptor beta chains listed below, sequenced in a study of beta chain features in type 1 diabetes. Isolated RNA was reverse transcribed in full, so expressed TCRB transcripts were sequenced. Clones were sequenced by immunoSEQ multiplex PCR, and TCRdb holds only the in-frame ones, with some missing. The sample contains 110,000 or so clones, approximately 39% of which appear only once. Sequenced input: stem cell memory CD4+ T cells from blood. The receptors were gathered from a woman aged 18-29 years in good health.

The chain uses TRBV5-1 and TRBJ2-7, with 7 positions matching TRBD1. Germline CDR1 is SGHRS and CDR2 is YFSETQ. V shed 4 bases, J shed 2 bases, and the junction held 9 bases outside the gene matches. The CDR3 runs 15 residues. This CDR3 reads CASSLRQGVTYEQYF. CDR3 in DNA: TGCGCCAGCAGCCTTCGACAGGGCGTAACCTACGAGCAGTACTTC. The full variable domain, completed using reference TRBV5-1 and TRBJ2-7, is KAGVTQTPRYLIKTRGQQVTLSCSPISGHRSVSWYQQTPGQGLQFLFEYFSETQRNKGNFPGRFSGRQFSNSRSEMNVSTLELGDSALYLCASSLRQGVTYEQYFGPGTRLTVT.

The chain recombines TRBV28 with TRBJ2-7; 10 positions match TRBD1. Germline V gene data show CDR1 as MDHEN and CDR2 as SYDVKM. V shed 3 bases, J shed 5 bases, and the junction held 7 bases outside the gene matches. There are 15 residues in the CDR3. Written as DNA, the CDR3 is TGTGCCAGCAGTTTCACCGGGACAGGGGTCAACGAGCAGTACTTC. It encodes CASSFTGTGVNEQYF.

This clone was found a few times. This rearrangement joins TRBV5-4 to TRBJ2-1; D is undetermined. The V gene's germline CDR1 is SGHNT and CDR2 YYREEE (reference sequence). There are 15 residues in the CDR3. V lost 1 base and J lost 0, with 8 bases in between. The CDR3 DNA is TGTGCCAGCAGCTTGCTGTCCAGCTCCTACAATGAGCAGTTCTTC. Translating gives CASSLLSSSYNEQFF.

This chain uses TRBV9 with TRBJ2-5, with D perhaps TRBD2 (7 bases). Judging by the DNA end, TRBJ2-7 fits better; the J call may be wrong. The CDR3 contains 15 residues. Germline CDR1 is SGDLS and CDR2 is YYNGEE. The CDR3 DNA follows: TGTGCCAGCAGCGTAGGCGGGGGCCTAACCTACGAGCAGTACTTC. It is translated as CASSVGGGLTYEQYF.

The chain uses TRBV9 and TRBJ2-1; possibly TRBD2 for D (5 bases). CDR1 is SGDLS, CDR2 YYNGEE, per germline. Trimming stripped 7 bases from V and 4 bases from J, with 18 bases between. This CDR3 has 15 residues. CDR3 DNA: TGTGCCAGCGGACCTTTTTGGGAGCGGTACAATGAGCAGTTCTTC. Amino acids: CASGPFWERYNEQFF.

The chain uses TRBV4-3 and TRBJ2-7; D not certain. Trimming left V 0 bases short and J 3 bases short, with 12 bases between. In germline, CDR1 is LGHNA, CDR2 YSLEER. The CDR3 loop spans 15 amino acids. The CDR3 nucleotides are TGCGCCAGCAGCCAAGAACTACGGGTGTACTACGAGCAGTACTTC. It specifies CASSQELRVYYEQYF.

V gene TRBV7-9 combines with J gene TRBJ2-1; maybe TRBD2 (5 bases). This CDR3 is built from 15 residues. Germline CDR1 reads SEHNR; CDR2 reads FQNEAQ (reference sequence). V lost 3 bases, J lost 6 bases, and 15 bases lay in between. Written as DNA, the CDR3 is TGTGCCAGCAGCTTTTCGGGAATCTTGATCAATGAGCAGTTCTTC. Translating it yields CASSFSGILINEQFF. Supplemented by reference TRBV7-9 and TRBJ2-1, the full variable domain reads DTGVSQNPRHKITKRGQNVTFRCDPISEHNRLYWYRQTLGQGPEFLTYFQNEAQLEKSRLLSDRFSAERPKGSFSTLEIQRTEQGDSAMYLCASSFSGILINEQFFGPGTRLTVL.

The chain recombines TRBV27 with TRBJ2-3, with 8 positions matching TRBD2. Trimming took 8 bases from V and 2 from J; bases not matched to a gene: 6. The CDR3 contains 14 residues. Germline CDR1 is MNHEY and CDR2 is SMNVEV (reference sequence). The CDR3 sequence: CASGSSGYTDTQYF. As DNA, the CDR3 is TGTGCCAGCGGCTCTAGCGGGTACACAGATACGCAGTATTTT.

V gene TRBV7-2 combines with J gene TRBJ2-7; weak D call: TRBD1 (5 bases). The ends were cut back, 5 bases at V and 0 bases at J, with 11 bases in the middle. There are 14 residues in the CDR3. Germline CDR1 SGHTA, CDR2 FQGNSA. The CDR3 region has the DNA TGTGCCAGCAGCACCCGACAGACCTCCTACGAGCAGTACTTC. It yields the protein CASSTRQTSYEQYF.

CDR3 in amino acids: CASSPVAGAVEQFF. CDR3 sequence (DNA): TGTGCCAGCAGCCCCGTAGCGGGGGCTGTGGAGCAGTTCTTC. The chain links TRBV11-2 to TRBJ2-1; 9 bases align to TRBD2. J was trimmed by 10 bases and V by 5 bases; bases with no gene match: 9. Germline V lookup: CDR1 SGHAT, CDR2 FQNNGV. The CDR3 is 14 amino acids.

V gene TRBV28 combines with J gene TRBJ2-1; TRBD2 matches at 11 bases. Trimming at V came to 0 bases and at J to 10 bases, leaving 14 bases not matched to a gene. Per the germline V gene, CDR1 is MDHEN and CDR2 is SYDVKM. The CDR3 spans 18 residues. The CDR3 DNA reads TGTGCCAGCAGTTTATGGAGCTCCGGCCTAGCGGGAGGTAAAGAGCAGTTCTTC. It specifies CASSLWSSGLAGGKEQFF.

This clone has only a few counts. The J gene is TRBJ2-3, the V gene TRBV7-3; the D is unclear. The CDR3 has 15 residues. The germline V gene encodes CDR1 SGHTA and CDR2 FQGTGA. V lost 3 bases, J lost 3 bases, and 13 bases lay in between. CDR3 DNA: TGTGCCAGCAGCTTCGGTGGGCCCCCAACAGATACGCAGTATTTT. It specifies CASSFGGPPTDTQYF. The full variable domain, rest sourced from reference TRBV7-3 and TRBJ2-3, is GAGVSQTPSNKVTEKGKYVELRCDPISGHTALYWYRQSLGQGPEFLIYFQGTGAADDSGLPNDRFFAVRPEGSVSTLKIQRTERGDSAVYLCASSFGGPPTDTQYFGPGTRLTVL.

The J gene is TRBJ1-2, the V gene TRBV7-3; possible D gene TRBD1, 6 bases. The V and J ends lost 1 base and 8 bases respectively, with 17 bases between them. There are 15 residues in the CDR3. The germline CDR1 and CDR2 sequences are SGHTA and FQGTGA. CDR3 sequence reads: CASSLIRTQGSGYTF. The CDR3, as DNA: TGTGCCAGCAGCTTAATTCGAACACAGGGATCCGGCTACACCTTC.

The chain links TRBV19 to TRBJ1-1; D unclear. V shed 4 bases and J shed 4 bases, with 16 bases lying between them. This CDR3 has 15 amino acids. The germline CDR1 and CDR2 sequences are LNHDA and SQIVND (reference sequence). This CDR3 reads CASSNRVVLGTEAFF. CDR3 sequence (DNA): TGTGCCAGTAGTAACCGGGTTGTTTTAGGCACTGAAGCTTTCTTT.

This clone was detected a few times. The rearrangement joins TRBV28 to TRBJ1-5, with D possibly TRBD1 on 6 matching bases. The CDR3 loop spans 14 amino acids. Germline lookup yields CDR1 MDHEN and CDR2 SYDVKM. Trimming removed 1 base at V and 3 bases at J, with 7 bases between. The chain's CDR3 is CASSLYRVNQPQHF. CDR3 coding DNA: TGTGCCAGCAGTTTATACAGGGTCAATCAGCCCCAGCATTTT.

The CDR3 reads CAWSTGERNEQFF. For the CDR3, the DNA is TGTGCCTGGAGTACAGGGGAGAGGAATGAGCAGTTCTTC. The chain couples TRBV30 to TRBJ2-1, with 7 bases fitting TRBD1. V was clipped by 2 bases and J by 7 bases; unmatched bases: 5. This CDR3 comprises 13 residues. The germline V gene has CDR1 GTSNPN and CDR2 SVGIG (reference sequence).

This clone was detected only a few times. This rearrangement joins TRBV14 to TRBJ2-2, with TRBD2 matching 8 bases. V was pared by 4 bases and J by 3 bases, with 4 bases of the junction left unmatched. CDR1 and CDR2 from the germline V gene are SGHDN and FVKESK. The length of the CDR3 is 15 residues. CDR3 coding DNA: TGTGCCAGCAGCCGACTAGCGAAGTACACCGGGGAGCTGTTTTTT. As protein: CASSRLAKYTGELFF. Looking up the rest from reference TRBV14 and TRBJ2-2 gives the full variable domain: EAGVTQFPSHSVIEKGQTVTLRCDPISGHDNLYWYRRVMGKEIKFLLHFVKESKQDESGMPNNRFLAERTGGTYSTLKVQPAELEDSGVYFCASSRLAKYTGELFFGEGSRLTVL.

The chain uses TRBV14 and TRBJ1-4, with D maybe TRBD1 (5 bases). This CDR3 spans 15 amino acids. The germline V and J ends were trimmed by 4 bases and 4 bases, with 13 bases remaining between them. CDR1 is SGHDN and CDR2 is FVKESK in the germline V gene. The CDR3 sequence: CASSPTLTVNEKLFF. The DNA for the CDR3 is TGTGCCAGCAGCCCTACTTTGACAGTTAATGAAAAACTGTTTTTT.

This clone occurred a few times. The J gene is TRBJ1-1, the V gene TRBV7-8; TRBD1 aligns across 7 bases. The CDR3 contains 12 residues. J gave up 11 bases and V 4 bases, and 7 bases lay outside the gene matches. Germline V gene data show CDR1 as SGHVS and CDR2 as FQNEAQ. The CDR3 DNA is TGTGCCAGCAGCTCCCCCCGGGGACAGGCTTTCTTT. Protein product: CASSSPRGQAFF.

This clone was found a few times. This chain links TRBV4-1 with TRBJ2-5; 11 bases agree with TRBD2. The CDR3 spans 18 residues. J gave up 0 bases and V 0 bases, and 6 bases lay outside the gene matches. Germline CDR1 is MGHRA and CDR2 is YSYEKL. Here the CDR3 DNA reads TGCGCCAGCAGCCAAGAGGACGGGACTAGCGGCCACCAAGAGACCCAGTACTTC. Translated, it gives CASSQEDGTSGHQETQYF.

The V call is TRBV7-9, the J call TRBJ2-1; D may be TRBD2 (5 bases). This CDR3 is built from 15 residues. V gave up 1 base and J gave up 4 bases, with 11 bases separating them. CDR1 and CDR2 (germline): SEHNR, FQNEAQ (reference sequence). The CDR3 is CASSLVARLYNEQFF. CDR3 sequence (DNA): TGTGCCAGCAGCTTAGTAGCGAGACTATACAATGAGCAGTTCTTC.

The rearrangement links TRBV20-1 to TRBJ2-5, with unresolved D. Near its end, the DNA agrees better with TRBJ2-7, so the J call may be wrong. CDR1 is DFQATT and CDR2 is SNEGSKA in the germline V gene (reference sequence). This CDR3 is 11 amino acids long. The CDR3 sequence is CSASAVYEQYF. In DNA form, the CDR3 reads TGCAGTGCTAGTGCCGTATACGAGCAGTACTTC.

The gene calls are TRBV15 and TRBJ2-1; 9 bases align to TRBD1. Germline trimming cut 1 base from V and 6 bases from J; bases unmatched to any gene: 4. Germline V gene sequence: CDR1 LNHNV, CDR2 YYDKDF (reference sequence). This CDR3 has 15 residues. This chain's CDR3 is CATSRGGQGRNEQFF. The DNA of the CDR3 is TGTGCCACCAGCAGAGGGGGACAGGGCCGCAATGAGCAGTTCTTC.

The genes are TRBV5-4 and TRBJ2-1; a possible D gene is TRBD2 (5 bases). V lost 4 bases and J 0 bases, leaving 17 bases between the germline ends. Germline CDR1 reads SGHNT; CDR2 reads YYREEE (reference sequence). The CDR3 covers 17 residues. The CDR3 DNA reads TGTGCCAGCAGCGCTAGCATAGTAGCCAGCTCCTACAATGAGCAGTTCTTC. Translated: CASSASIVASSYNEQFF. Together with reference TRBV5-4 and TRBJ2-1, the CDR3 gives the full variable domain: ETGVTQSPTHLIKTRGQQVTLRCSSQSGHNTVSWYQQALGQGPQFIFQYYREEENGRGNFPPRFSGLQFPNYSSELNVNALELDDSALYLCASSASIVASSYNEQFFGPGTRLTVL.

The chain couples TRBV2 to TRBJ2-1; 12 bases match TRBD2. The trim removed 3 bases at V and 12 bases at J, leaving 9 bases unmatched. This CDR3 is 15 amino acids long. Germline loops: CDR1 SNHLY, CDR2 FYNNEI. Written as DNA, the CDR3 is TGTGCCAGCAGTGATGGACTAGCGGGAATATCGTGGCAGTTCTTC. Translated: CASSDGLAGISWQFF.

The chain has TRBV10-3 and TRBJ2-7; possibly TRBD2 for D (5 bases). CDR1 is ENHRY and CDR2 is SYGVKD in the germline V gene. This CDR3 is 14 amino acids long. V shed 7 bases and J shed 0 bases, with 13 bases lying between them. The CDR3 region has the DNA TGTGCCATCAAAGGAGGCGGTTCCTCCTACGAGCAGTACTTC. It translates to CAIKGGGSSYEQYF.

This chain uses TRBV29-1 with TRBJ2-5, with D perhaps matching TRBD2 (6 bases). The J call may be faulty, since TRBJ2-7 better matches the DNA end. CDR1 is SQVTM, CDR2 ANQGSEA, per germline. The CDR3 has 12 residues. CDR3 nucleotides: TGCAGCGTTGAAGTAGCGGTCTACGAGCAGTACTTC. Protein: CSVEVAVYEQYF.

V and J are TRBV7-2 and TRBJ2-7; 10 bases align to TRBD1. V dropped 0 bases and J dropped 2; count of bases not matched to a gene: 4. CDR1 SGHTA and CDR2 FQGNSA come from the germline V gene. The CDR3 spans 16 residues. CDR3 in amino acids: CASSLATGTGAYEQYF. CDR3 DNA sequence: TGTGCCAGCAGCTTAGCTACCGGGACAGGGGCCTACGAGCAGTACTTC.

This chain links TRBV19 with TRBJ1-5, with 8 bases that match TRBD1. J was trimmed by 7 bases and V by 5 bases; bases with no gene match: 13. From germline, CDR1 is LNHDA and CDR2 SQIVND (reference sequence). The CDR3 is 16 amino acids. CDR3 sequence (DNA): TGTGCCAGTAGTCCCGGACAGGGCCGACCGATGCAGCCCCAGCATTTT. It translates to CASSPGQGRPMQPQHF.

The chain joins TRBV18 to TRBJ2-3; D not certain. Per germline, CDR1 KGHSH and CDR2 LQKENI. The CDR3 sequence is 16 residues long. The germline V and J ends were trimmed by 2 bases and 0 bases, with 12 bases remaining between them. This chain's CDR3 is CASSPETGTSTDTQYF. In DNA, the CDR3 is TGTGCCAGCTCACCAGAGACTGGAACTAGCACAGATACGCAGTATTTT.